This TCR beta chain was found in a study of molecular identifiers for immune sequencing clone quantification. Study summary: RNA from around 20,000 or 100,000 naive CD8 cells was split five ways in replicates, with four sequenced. Findings and caveats of the study: For effector cells, clones above 20 RNA copies held over 99% of molecules; for naive cells, under 1%. Shared barcodes on identical TCR molecules could underestimate the sizes of highly expanded clones.

This clonotype was seen ten or more times. Its antigen is unknown. Previously described methods and listed TCR primers were employed for the bulk TCR libraries. TCRdb fed the PCR reads into MiXCR, producing one record per CDR3 protein. The table records 400,000 to 600,000 distinct CDR3 sequences, about a fifth of them present only once. Material: naive CD8+ T cells from blood, with Jurkat cell RNA spiked in. The subset was: FACS-sorted CD8+CD4-CCR7+CD45RA+ naive T cells. This TCR derives from a human donor in good health. Some libraries in this study had Jurkat cell RNA spiked in.

CDR3 DNA: TGTGCTAGTGGGCGCCACGGACCGAGAAGGAACACTGAAGCTTTCTTT. Protein sequence: CASGRHGPRRNTEAFF. V gene TRBV12-5 combines with J gene TRBJ1-1; D uncertain. The V gene lost 6 bases and the J gene lost 1 base, with 18 bases spanning the gap. The V gene's germline CDR1 is LGHNT and CDR2 FRNRAP. This CDR3 has 16 amino acids. Combining the CDR3 with reference TRBV12-5 and TRBJ1-1 gives the whole variable domain DARVTQTPRHKVTEMGQEVTMRCQPILGHNTVFWYRQTMMQGLELLAYFRNRAPLDDSGMPKDRFSAEMPDATLATLKIQPSEPRDSAVYFCASGRHGPRRNTEAFFGQGTRLTVV.